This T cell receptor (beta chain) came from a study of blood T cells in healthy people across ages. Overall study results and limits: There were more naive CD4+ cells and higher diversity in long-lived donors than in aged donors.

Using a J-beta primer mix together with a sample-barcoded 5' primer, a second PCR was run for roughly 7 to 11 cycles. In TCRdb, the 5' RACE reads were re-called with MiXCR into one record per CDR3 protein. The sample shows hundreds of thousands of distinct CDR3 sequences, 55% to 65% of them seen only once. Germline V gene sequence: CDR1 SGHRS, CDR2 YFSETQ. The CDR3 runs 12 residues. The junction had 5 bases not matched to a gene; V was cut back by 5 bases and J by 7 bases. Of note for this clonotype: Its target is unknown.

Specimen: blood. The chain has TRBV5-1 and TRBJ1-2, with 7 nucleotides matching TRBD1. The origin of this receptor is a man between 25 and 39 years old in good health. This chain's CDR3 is CASRQGDGGYTF. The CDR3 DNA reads TGCGCCAGCAGGCAGGGGGACGGTGGCTACACCTTC.